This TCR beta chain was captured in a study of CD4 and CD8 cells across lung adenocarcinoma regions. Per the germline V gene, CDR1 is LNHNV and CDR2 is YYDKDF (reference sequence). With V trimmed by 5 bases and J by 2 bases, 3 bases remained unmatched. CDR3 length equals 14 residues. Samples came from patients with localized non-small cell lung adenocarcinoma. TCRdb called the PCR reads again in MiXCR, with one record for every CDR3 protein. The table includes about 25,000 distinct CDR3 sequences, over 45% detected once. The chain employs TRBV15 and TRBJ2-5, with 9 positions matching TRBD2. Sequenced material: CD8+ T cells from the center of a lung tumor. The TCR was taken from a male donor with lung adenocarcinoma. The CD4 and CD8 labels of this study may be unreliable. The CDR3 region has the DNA TGTGCCACCAGCGCGGGACTAGCTCAAGAGACCCAGTACTTC. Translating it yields CATSAGLAQETQYF.